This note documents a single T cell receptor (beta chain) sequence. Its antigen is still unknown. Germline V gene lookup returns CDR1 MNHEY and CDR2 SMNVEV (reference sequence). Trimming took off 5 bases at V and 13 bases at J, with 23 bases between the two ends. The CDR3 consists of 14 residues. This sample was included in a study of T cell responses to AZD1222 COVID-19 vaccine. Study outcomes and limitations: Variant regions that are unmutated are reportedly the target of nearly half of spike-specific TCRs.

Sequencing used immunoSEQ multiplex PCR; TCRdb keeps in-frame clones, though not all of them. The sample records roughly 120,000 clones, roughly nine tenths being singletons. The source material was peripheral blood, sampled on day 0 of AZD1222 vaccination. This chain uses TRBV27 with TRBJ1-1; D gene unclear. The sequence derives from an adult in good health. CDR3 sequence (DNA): TGTGCCAGCAGTCCAAATCTGGACTCCGTTCGCGGTTTCTTT. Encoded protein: CASSPNLDSVRGFF.